This passage covers 18 T cell receptor beta chains from one sample sequenced in a study of graft-versus-host responses after intestinal transplantation. Assay: immunoSEQ multiplex PCR; the TCRdb copy retains only in-frame clones and omits some. The data hold over 5,000 clones, with 60% to 80% observed a single time. The starting material was PBMCs, obtained roughly 46 weeks after intestinal transplant. The receptors shown here come from a human patient who received an intestinal transplant, so some T cells may come from the graft donor.

The rearrangement joins TRBV10-2 to TRBJ2-3; D is unclear. The CDR3 runs to 14 residues. Germline CDR1 and CDR2: WSHSY and SAAADI. The V end was cut by 1 base, the J end by 1 base, with 6 bases between. Here the CDR3 reads CASSEFAGTDTQYF. CDR3 in DNA: TGCGCCAGCAGTGAGTTCGCGGGCACAGATACGCAGTATTTT.

The CDR3 protein is CAISEDRYEQYF. CDR3 nucleotide sequence: TGTGCCATCAGTGAGGACAGGTACGAGCAGTACTTC. The chain uses TRBV10-3 and TRBJ2-7; a possible D gene is TRBD1 (6 bases). The CDR3 length is 12 residues. The germline gives CDR1 ENHRY, CDR2 SYGVKD. Trimming stripped 2 bases from V and 4 bases from J, with 6 bases between.

The chain combines TRBV4-1 with TRBJ1-2, with D hard to call. The CDR3 length is 16 residues. The ends were cut back, 0 bases at V and 0 bases at J, with 11 bases in the middle. The V gene's germline CDR1 is MGHRA and CDR2 YSYEKL. This CDR3 reads CASSQDSGYTNYGYTF. The CDR3 DNA reads as TGCGCCAGCAGCCAAGACAGCGGATATACTAACTATGGCTACACCTTC.

This chain uses TRBV12-2 with TRBJ2-3; the table's D call, TRBD2, was not checked against the DNA. TRBV12-2 is assigned pseudogene status. The CDR3 is made up of 17 amino acids. The CDR3 reads CASRFSPGGPHTDTQYF. In DNA, the CDR3 is TGTGCAAGTCGCTTCTCACCCGGGGGGCCCCACACAGATACGCAGTATTTT.

This clone was recorded a few times. The chain joins TRBV10-3 to TRBJ1-5, with TRBD1 matching 10 bases. There are 15 residues in the CDR3. Germline V CDR1 and CDR2: ENHRY, SYGVKD. Trimming at V came to 10 bases and at J to 2 bases, leaving 8 bases not matched to a gene. The CDR3 DNA is TGTGCCAGCACCGGGACAGGGGTAGGCAATCAGCCCCAGCATTTT. It specifies CASTGTGVGNQPQHF.

This clone was observed a handful of times. A far bigger clonotype differs at one base, so this is likely a read error. This chain uses TRBV7-9 with TRBJ1-5; D is unclear. Trimming took 5 bases from V and 4 from J, leaving 12 bases between them. Germline V CDR1 and CDR2: SEHNR, FQNEAQ (reference sequence). The CDR3 extends over 14 amino acids. The CDR3 spells CASSLGRGNQPQHF. The CDR3 coding sequence is TGTGCCAGCAGCCTTGGGAGAGGGAATCAGCCCCAGCATTTT.

This clone was observed once. The J gene is TRBJ2-7, the V gene TRBV4-1, with D uncertain. Trimming cost V 4 bases and J 9 bases, with 16 bases left between them. Germline assignment: CDR1 MGHRA and CDR2 YSYEKL. This CDR3 contains 13 residues. The CDR3 loop is CASSLKDTGWQYF. The CDR3 coding sequence is TGCGCCAGCAGCCTGAAAGACACTGGGTGGCAGTACTTC.

For the CDR3, the DNA is TGTGCCAGCAGCCCGCGGAGGAGCGGGAACACCGGGGAGCTGTTTTTT. Protein: CASSPRRSGNTGELFF. The V call is TRBV7-6, the J call TRBJ2-2; possibly TRBD2 for D (5 bases). CDR3 length equals 16 residues. The V and J ends lost 5 bases and 1 base respectively, with 14 bases between them. The germline CDR1 and CDR2 sequences are SGHVS and FNYEAQ.

The V call is TRBV19, the J call TRBJ1-1, with a weak D call TRBD1 (6 bases). Germline-derived CDR1 and CDR2 are LNHDA and SQIVND (reference sequence). Trimming cost V 5 bases and J 0 bases, with 22 bases left between them. This CDR3 contains 18 residues. The CDR3 protein is CASSLTNTRGFVNTEAFF. The DNA for the CDR3 is TGTGCCAGTAGTCTCACTAATACAAGGGGGTTCGTGAACACTGAAGCTTTCTTT.

This clone was seen just once. V usage is TRBV12-5 and J usage is TRBJ1-1; D is ambiguous. Germline CDR1 and CDR2: LGHNT and FRNRAP. Between the trimmed V and J ends, which lost 7 bases and 4 bases, there was a span of 16 bases. The CDR3 loop spans 14 amino acids. The CDR3 DNA follows: TGTGCTAGTGCTTCCACCATCGCCCGCACTGAAGCTTTCTTT. Protein sequence: CASASTIARTEAFF.

This chain uses TRBV25-1 with TRBJ1-2; possible D gene TRBD1, 5 bases. Germline CDR1 reads MGHDK; CDR2 reads SYGVNS. The CDR3 totals 13 residues. The germline V and J ends were trimmed by 5 bases and 1 base, with 8 bases remaining between them. For the CDR3, the DNA is TGTGCCAGCAGTCGCAGGGATAACTATGGCTACACCTTC. Translation gives CASSRRDNYGYTF.

This clone was counted once. This chain uses TRBV7-2 with TRBJ2-3; 8 bases line up with TRBD2. The ends lost 3 bases at V and 4 bases at J; junction bases unmatched: 6. CDR1 is SGHTA and CDR2 is FQGNSA in the germline V gene. The CDR3 totals 15 residues. CDR3 amino acids: CASSLDSGGADTQYF. The CDR3 DNA is TGTGCCAGCAGCTTGGATTCCGGGGGGGCAGATACGCAGTATTTT.

The rearrangement uses TRBV19 and TRBJ1-3; 10 bases fit TRBD1. There are 15 residues in the CDR3. Per germline, CDR1 LNHDA and CDR2 SQIVND (reference sequence). V shed 3 bases and J 2 bases; nucleotides not matched to a gene: 1. The CDR3 region is CASSIGQGAGNTIYF. The CDR3 coding sequence is TGTGCCAGTAGTATCGGACAGGGGGCTGGAAACACCATATATTTT.

V usage is TRBV5-4 and J usage is TRBJ2-3; a weak D match, TRBD1 (6 bases). CDR1 and CDR2 (germline): SGHNT, YYREEE (reference sequence). Trimming shortened V by 4 bases and J by 2 bases, and 11 bases separated the two germline ends. This CDR3 has 14 residues. The CDR3 nucleotides are TGTGCCAGCAGCCAAGGACAGACCACAGATACGCAGTATTTT. Residues: CASSQGQTTDTQYF.

The chain recombines TRBV4-3 with TRBJ1-1; TRBD1 matches at 10 bases. With 1 base clipped from V and 11 bases from J, the junction kept 10 bases outside the gene matches. Germline V gene lookup returns CDR1 LGHNA and CDR2 YSLEER. This CDR3 region has 15 residues. The CDR3 nucleotides are TGCGCCAGCAGCCAAGCTAGTGGGACAGGGGTGGTGGCTTTCTTT. Translated, it gives CASSQASGTGVVAFF.

V is TRBV30 and J is TRBJ2-3; weak D call: TRBD2 (6 bases). The germline gives CDR1 GTSNPN, CDR2 SVGIG (reference sequence). The CDR3 has 14 residues. Trimming took off 2 bases at V and 5 bases at J, with 14 bases between the two ends. This chain's CDR3 is CAWSRGLSGDTQYF. As DNA, the CDR3 is TGTGCCTGGAGTCGGGGACTTTCGGGAGATACGCAGTATTTT.

The J gene is TRBJ1-3, the V gene TRBV11-3, with a tentative D call TRBD1 (5 bases). Germline CDR1 SGHNT, CDR2 YENEEA. The ends were cut back, 5 bases at V and 0 bases at J, with 11 bases in the middle. This CDR3 is 15 amino acids long. The chain's CDR3 is CASSLRQSSGNTIYF. The CDR3 coding sequence is TGTGCCAGCAGCCTAAGACAGAGCTCTGGAAACACCATATATTTT.

The CDR3 is CASSQDPLGYNEQFF. The CDR3 region has the DNA TGTGCCAGCAGCCAAGACCCCCTAGGGTACAATGAGCAGTTCTTC. The V gene is TRBV4-2, the J gene TRBJ2-1; D unclear. V shed 0 bases and J shed 4 bases, with 10 bases lying between them. Germline CDR1 and CDR2: LGHNA and YNFKEQ. CDR3 length equals 15 residues.